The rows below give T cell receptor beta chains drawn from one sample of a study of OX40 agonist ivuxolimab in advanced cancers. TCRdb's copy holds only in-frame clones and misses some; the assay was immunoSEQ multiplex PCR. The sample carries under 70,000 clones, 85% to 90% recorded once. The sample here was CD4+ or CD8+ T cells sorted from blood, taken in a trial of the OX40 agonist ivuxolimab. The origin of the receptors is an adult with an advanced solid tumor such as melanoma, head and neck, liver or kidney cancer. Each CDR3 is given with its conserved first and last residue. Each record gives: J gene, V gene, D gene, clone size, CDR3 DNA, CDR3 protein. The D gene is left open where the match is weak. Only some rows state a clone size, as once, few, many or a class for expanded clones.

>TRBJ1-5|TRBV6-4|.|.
TGTGCCAGCAGTTTACAGGGTGGAGGTCAGCCCCAGCATTTT
CASSLQGGGQPQHF
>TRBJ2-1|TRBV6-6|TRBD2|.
TGTGCCAGCAGGCCGGGGGGGTCCTACAATGAGCAGTTCTTC
CASRPGGSYNEQFF
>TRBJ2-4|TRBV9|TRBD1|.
TGTGCCAGCAGCGGAGGACAGGGGACCAAAAACATTCAGTACTTC
CASSGGQGTKNIQYF
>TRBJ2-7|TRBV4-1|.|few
TGCGCCAGCAGCCAAGTACCGAGCTACGAGCAGTACTTC
CASSQVPSYEQYF
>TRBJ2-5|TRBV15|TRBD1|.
TGTGCCACCAGCAGAGATCGATGGACAGGGGGCCTTCAAGAGACCCAGTACTTC
CATSRDRWTGGLQETQYF
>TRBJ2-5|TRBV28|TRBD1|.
TGTGCCAGCAGTTTATGGGGGACAGCCTCAGGACAAGAGACCCAGTACTTC
CASSLWGTASGQETQYF
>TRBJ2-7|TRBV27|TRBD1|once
TGTGCCAGCAGTTTCCCAGGACAGGGATTTGGCGAGCAGTACTTC
CASSFPGQGFGEQYF
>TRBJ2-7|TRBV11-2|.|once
TGTGCCAGCAGCTTAGATCTCCGGCAGGCCCTCTACGAGCAGTACTTC
CASSLDLRQALYEQYF
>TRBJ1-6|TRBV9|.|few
TGTGCCAGCAGCGTAGCGGCAGGCCTCAGCTCCTATAATTCACCCCTCCACTTT
CASSVAAGLSSYNSPLHF
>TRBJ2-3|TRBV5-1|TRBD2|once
TGCGCCAGCAGCTTGGGGGTAGCGGGAGTGGATACGCAGTATTTT
CASSLGVAGVDTQYF
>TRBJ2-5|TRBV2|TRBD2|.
TGTGCCAGCAGAGGACCGGGACTAGCAAAGACCCAGTACTTC
CASRGPGLAKTQYF
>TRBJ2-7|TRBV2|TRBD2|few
TGTGCCAGCACTACAGCGGGAGAGGGCTACGAGCAGTACTTC
CASTTAGEGYEQYF
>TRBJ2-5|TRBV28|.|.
TGTGCCAGCAGTTTGGTGCGGGAGACCCAGTACTTC
CASSLVRETQYF
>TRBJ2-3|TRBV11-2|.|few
TGTGCCAGCAGCCACATAAAGGGATGGGGCCGAGCAGATACGCAGTATTTT
CASSHIKGWGRADTQYF
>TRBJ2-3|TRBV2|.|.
TGTGCCTCGTCCCCAAGAGAGGGCTTGACAGATACGCAGTATTTT
CASSPREGLTDTQYF
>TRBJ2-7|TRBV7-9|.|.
TGTGCCAGCAGCTTAGACGGGACCTACGAGCAGTACTTC
CASSLDGTYEQYF
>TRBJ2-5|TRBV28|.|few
TGTGCCAGCAGTTTCCGCCTCAATGACCAGTACTTC
CASSFRLNDQYF
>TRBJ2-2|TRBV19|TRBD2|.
TGTGCCAGTATATCGAGCGGGAGATTGAACACCGGGGAGCTGTTTTTT
CASISSGRLNTGELFF
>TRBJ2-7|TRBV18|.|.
TGTGCCAGCTCACCATCGGCCGGAGAGACCTACGAGCAGTACTTC
CASSPSAGETYEQYF
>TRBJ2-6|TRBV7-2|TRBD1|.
TGTGCCAGCAGCTTAACAGGGGTGGCTAACGTCCTGACTTTC
CASSLTGVANVLTF
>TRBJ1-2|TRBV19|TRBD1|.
TGTGCCAGTAGTCTCAGGACAGGGGGCATGGACGGCTACACCTTC
CASSLRTGGMDGYTF
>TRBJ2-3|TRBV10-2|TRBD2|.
TGCGCCAGCACGCGGGAGATTGAAGATACGCAGTATTTT
CASTREIEDTQYF
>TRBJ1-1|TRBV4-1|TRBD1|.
TGCGCCAGCAGCTTGCGGGTAGGGGGCTTGGGGAACACTGAAGCTTTCTTT
CASSLRVGGLGNTEAFF
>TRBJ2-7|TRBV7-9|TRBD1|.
TGTGCCAGCAGCTTAGCGCGCAGGGGGCGGAGGACCTACGAGCAGTACTTC
CASSLARRGRRTYEQYF
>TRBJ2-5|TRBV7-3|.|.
TGTGCCAGCAGCTCAGGGGCTGGGTTAGAAGAGACCCAGTACTTC
CASSSGAGLEETQYF
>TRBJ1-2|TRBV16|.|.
TGTGCCAGCACTGGGACCCTTTATGGCTACACCTTC
CASTGTLYGYTF
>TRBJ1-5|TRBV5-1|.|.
TGCGCCAGCAGCTTAGGACAGATGAATCAGCCCCAGCATTTT
CASSLGQMNQPQHF
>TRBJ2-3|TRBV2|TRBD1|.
TGTGCCAGCAGGAAAGACAGGGTCCCAGATACGCAGTATTTT
CASRKDRVPDTQYF
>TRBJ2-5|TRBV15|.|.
TGTGCCACCAGCAGAGACAGGGACGAGACCCAGTACTTC
CATSRDRDETQYF
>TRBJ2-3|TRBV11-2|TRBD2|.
TGTGCCAGCAGCTTGGGGGGGAGCACAGATACGCAGTATTTT
CASSLGGSTDTQYF
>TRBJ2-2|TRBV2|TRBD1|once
TGTGCCAGCTGCCGGGACAGGGTCACCGGGGAGCTGTTTTTT
CASCRDRVTGELFF
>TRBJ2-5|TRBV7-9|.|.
TGTGCCAGCAGCTTGGGCTCAGGGGAGGAGACCCAGTACTTC
CASSLGSGEETQYF
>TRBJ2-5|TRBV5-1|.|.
TGCGCCAGCGCTAGGGACCTTGAAGAGACCCAGTACTTC
CASARDLEETQYF
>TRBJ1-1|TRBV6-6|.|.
TGTGCCAGCAGTTACCTGGGAAGGGCTGACACTGAAGCTTTCTTT
CASSYLGRADTEAFF
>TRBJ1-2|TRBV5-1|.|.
TGCGCCAGCAGCTTGGGGAAGGACGCCTATGGCTACACCTTC
CASSLGKDAYGYTF
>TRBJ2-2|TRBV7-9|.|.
TGTGCCAGCAGCACCCGACAAGCCACCGGGGAGCTGTTTTTT
CASSTRQATGELFF
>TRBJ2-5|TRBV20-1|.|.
TGCAGTGTGACAGCGCAAGAGACCCAGTACTTC
CSVTAQETQYF
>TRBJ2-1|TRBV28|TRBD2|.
TGTGCCAGCAGTTTCTTGAGCGGGAGAGGGGATGAGCAGTTCTTC
CASSFLSGRGDEQFF
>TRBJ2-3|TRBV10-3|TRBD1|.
TGTGCCATCAGTGAGTTACCACGACAGGGTAGGACAGATACGCAGTATTTT
CAISELPRQGRTDTQYF
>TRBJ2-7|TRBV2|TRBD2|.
TGTGCCAGCAGTCAGGGGACTAGCGGGTTTCCGCTGGAGCAGTACTTC
CASSQGTSGFPLEQYF
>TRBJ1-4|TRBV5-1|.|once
TGCGCCAGCAGCTTGGATAGGGAAGGCGAAAAACTGTTTTTT
CASSLDREGEKLFF
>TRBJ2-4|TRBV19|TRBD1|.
TGTGCCAGTAGTATAGTGGGACAGGGGGTTGCAAACATTCAGTACTTC
CASSIVGQGVANIQYF
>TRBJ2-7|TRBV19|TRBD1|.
TGTGCCAGTAGTATCCCCGACAGGGACTCCTACGAGCAGTACTTC
CASSIPDRDSYEQYF